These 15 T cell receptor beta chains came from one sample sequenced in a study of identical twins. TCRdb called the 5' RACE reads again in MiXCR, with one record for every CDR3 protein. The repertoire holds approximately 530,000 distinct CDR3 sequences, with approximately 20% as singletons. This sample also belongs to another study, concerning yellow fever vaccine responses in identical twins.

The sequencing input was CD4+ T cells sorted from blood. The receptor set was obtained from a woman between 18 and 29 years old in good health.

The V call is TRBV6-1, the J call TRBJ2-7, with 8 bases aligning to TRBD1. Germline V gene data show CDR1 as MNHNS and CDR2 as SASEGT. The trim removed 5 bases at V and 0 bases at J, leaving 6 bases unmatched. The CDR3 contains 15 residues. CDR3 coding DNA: TGTGCCAGCAGTCGACAGGGGAAGAACTCCTACGAGCAGTACTTC. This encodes CASSRQGKNSYEQYF.

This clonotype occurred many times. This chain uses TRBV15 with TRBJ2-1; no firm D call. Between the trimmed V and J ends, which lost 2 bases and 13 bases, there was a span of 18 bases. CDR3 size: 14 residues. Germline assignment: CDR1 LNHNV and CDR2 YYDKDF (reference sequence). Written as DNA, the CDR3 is TGTGCCACCAGCAGATCCCCCCAGGAGAACCTCCAGTTCTTC. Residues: CATSRSPQENLQFF.

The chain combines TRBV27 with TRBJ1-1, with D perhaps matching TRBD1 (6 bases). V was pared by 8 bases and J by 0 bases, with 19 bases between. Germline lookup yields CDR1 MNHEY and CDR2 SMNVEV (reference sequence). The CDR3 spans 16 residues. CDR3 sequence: CASRGGQGHMNTEAFF. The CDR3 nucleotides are TGTGCCAGCCGGGGGGGGCAGGGACACATGAACACTGAAGCTTTCTTT.

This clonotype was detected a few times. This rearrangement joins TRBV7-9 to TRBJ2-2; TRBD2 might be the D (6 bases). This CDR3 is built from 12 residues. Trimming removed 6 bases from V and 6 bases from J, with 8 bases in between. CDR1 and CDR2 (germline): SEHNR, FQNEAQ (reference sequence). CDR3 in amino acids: CASSRRAGELFF. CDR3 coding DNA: TGTGCCAGCAGTAGGAGGGCCGGGGAGCTGTTTTTT.

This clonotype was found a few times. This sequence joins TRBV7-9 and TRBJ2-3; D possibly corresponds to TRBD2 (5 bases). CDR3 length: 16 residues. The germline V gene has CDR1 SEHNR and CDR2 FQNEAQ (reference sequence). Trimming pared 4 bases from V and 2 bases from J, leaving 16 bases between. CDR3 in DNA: TGTGCCAGCAGCTCCAGATCGCAGCGGAACACAGATACGCAGTATTTT. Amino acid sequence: CASSSRSQRNTDTQYF. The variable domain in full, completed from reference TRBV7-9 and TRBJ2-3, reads DTGVSQNPRHKITKRGQNVTFRCDPISEHNRLYWYRQTLGQGPEFLTYFQNEAQLEKSRLLSDRFSAERPKGSFSTLEIQRTEQGDSAMYLCASSSRSQRNTDTQYFGPGTRLTVL.

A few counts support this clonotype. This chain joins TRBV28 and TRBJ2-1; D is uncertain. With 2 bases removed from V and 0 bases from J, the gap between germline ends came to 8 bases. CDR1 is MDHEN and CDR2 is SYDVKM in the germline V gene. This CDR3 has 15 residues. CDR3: CASSLHTSSYNEQFF. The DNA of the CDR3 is TGTGCCAGCAGTTTACATACGAGCTCCTACAATGAGCAGTTCTTC.

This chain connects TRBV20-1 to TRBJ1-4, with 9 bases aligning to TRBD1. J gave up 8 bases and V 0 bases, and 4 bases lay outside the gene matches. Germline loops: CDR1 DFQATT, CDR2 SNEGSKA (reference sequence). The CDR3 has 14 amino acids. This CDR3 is CSARDPGQGEKLFF. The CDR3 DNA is TGCAGTGCTAGAGATCCGGGACAGGGCGAAAAACTGTTTTTT.

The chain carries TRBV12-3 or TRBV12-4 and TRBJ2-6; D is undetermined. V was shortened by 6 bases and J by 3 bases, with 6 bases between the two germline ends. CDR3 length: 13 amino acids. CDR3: CASRVFGANVLTF. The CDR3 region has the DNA TGTGCCAGCAGGGTTTTTGGGGCCAACGTCCTGACTTTC.

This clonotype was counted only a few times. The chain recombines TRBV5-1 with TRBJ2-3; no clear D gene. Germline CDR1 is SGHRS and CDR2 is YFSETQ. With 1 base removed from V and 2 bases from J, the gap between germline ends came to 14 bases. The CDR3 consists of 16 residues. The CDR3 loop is CASSLPSGAITDTQYF. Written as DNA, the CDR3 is TGCGCCAGCAGCTTGCCGTCAGGCGCCATCACAGATACGCAGTATTTT.

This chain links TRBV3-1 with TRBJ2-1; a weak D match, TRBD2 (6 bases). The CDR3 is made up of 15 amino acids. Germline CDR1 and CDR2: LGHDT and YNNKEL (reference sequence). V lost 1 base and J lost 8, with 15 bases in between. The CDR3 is CASSQGLTRGDEQFF. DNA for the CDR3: TGTGCCAGCAGCCAAGGGCTGACTAGAGGCGATGAGCAGTTCTTC.

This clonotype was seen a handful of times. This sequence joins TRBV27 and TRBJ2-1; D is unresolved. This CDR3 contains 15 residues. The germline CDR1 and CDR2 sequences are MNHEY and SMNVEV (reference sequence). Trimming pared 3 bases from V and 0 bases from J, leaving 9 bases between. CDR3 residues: CASSFGDPSYNEQFF. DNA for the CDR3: TGTGCCAGCAGTTTCGGAGACCCCTCCTACAATGAGCAGTTCTTC.

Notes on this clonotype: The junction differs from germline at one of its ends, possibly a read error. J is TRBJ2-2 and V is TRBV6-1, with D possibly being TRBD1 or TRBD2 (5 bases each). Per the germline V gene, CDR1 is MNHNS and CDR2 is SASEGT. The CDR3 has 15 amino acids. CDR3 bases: TGTGTCAGCAGCCCCGGGACGTATAACACCGGGGAGCTGTTTTTT. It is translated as CVSSPGTYNTGELFF.

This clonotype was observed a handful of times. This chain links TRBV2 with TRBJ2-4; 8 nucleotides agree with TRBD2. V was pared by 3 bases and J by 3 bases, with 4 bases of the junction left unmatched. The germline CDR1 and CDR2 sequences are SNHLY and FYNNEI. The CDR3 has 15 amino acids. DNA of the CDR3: TGTGCCAGCAGTGACGTACGGGGGGGCAAAAACATTCAGTACTTC. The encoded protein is CASSDVRGGKNIQYF.

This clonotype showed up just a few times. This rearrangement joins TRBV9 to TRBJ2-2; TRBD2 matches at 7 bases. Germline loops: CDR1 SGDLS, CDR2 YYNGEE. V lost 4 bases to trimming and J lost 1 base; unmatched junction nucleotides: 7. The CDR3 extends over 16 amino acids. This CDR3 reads CASSSGRGRNTGELFF. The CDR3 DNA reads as TGTGCCAGCAGCTCCGGCCGCGGGAGGAACACCGGGGAGCTGTTTTTT.

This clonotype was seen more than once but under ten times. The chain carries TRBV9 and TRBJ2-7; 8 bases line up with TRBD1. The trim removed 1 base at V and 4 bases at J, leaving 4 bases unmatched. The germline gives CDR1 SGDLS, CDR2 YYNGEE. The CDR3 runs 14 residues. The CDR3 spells CASSVQGANYEQYF. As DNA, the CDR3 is TGTGCCAGCAGCGTACAGGGGGCCAATTACGAGCAGTACTTC. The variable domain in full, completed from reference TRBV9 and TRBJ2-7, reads DSGVTQTPKHLITATGQRVTLRCSPRSGDLSVYWYQQSLDQGLQFLIQYYNGEERAKGNILERFSAQQFPDLHSELNLSSLELGDSALYFCASSVQGANYEQYFGPGTRLTVT.